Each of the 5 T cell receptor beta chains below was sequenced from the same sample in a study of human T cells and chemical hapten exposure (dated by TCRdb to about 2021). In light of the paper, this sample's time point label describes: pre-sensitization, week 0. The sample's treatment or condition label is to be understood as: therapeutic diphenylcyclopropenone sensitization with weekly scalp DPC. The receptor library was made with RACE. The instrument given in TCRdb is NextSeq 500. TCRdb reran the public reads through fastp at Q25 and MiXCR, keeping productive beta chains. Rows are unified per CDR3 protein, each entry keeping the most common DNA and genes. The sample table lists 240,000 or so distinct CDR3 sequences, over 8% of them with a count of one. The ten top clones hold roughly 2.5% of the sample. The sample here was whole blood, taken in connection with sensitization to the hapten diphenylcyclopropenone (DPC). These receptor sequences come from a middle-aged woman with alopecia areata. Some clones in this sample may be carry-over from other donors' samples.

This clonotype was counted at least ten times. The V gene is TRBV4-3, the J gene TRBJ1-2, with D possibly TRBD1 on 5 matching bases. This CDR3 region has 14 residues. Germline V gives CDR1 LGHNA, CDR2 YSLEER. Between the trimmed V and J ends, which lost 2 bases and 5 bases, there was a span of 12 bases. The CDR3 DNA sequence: TGCGCCAGCAGCCAATTGGACACGGAATATGGCTACACCTTC. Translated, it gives CASSQLDTEYGYTF.

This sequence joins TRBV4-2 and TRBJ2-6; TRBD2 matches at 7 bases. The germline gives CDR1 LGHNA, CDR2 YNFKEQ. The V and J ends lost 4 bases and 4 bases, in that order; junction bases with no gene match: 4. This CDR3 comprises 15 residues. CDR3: CASSPGTTGANVLTF. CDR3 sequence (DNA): TGTGCCAGCAGCCCAGGGACTACCGGGGCCAACGTCCTGACTTTC.

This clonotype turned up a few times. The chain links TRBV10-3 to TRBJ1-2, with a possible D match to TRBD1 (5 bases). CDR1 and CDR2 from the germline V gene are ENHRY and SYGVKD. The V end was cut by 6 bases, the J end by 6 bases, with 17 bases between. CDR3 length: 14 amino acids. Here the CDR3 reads CAIRETVYLDGYTF. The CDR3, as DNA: TGTGCCATCAGGGAGACAGTATATTTGGATGGCTACACCTTC.

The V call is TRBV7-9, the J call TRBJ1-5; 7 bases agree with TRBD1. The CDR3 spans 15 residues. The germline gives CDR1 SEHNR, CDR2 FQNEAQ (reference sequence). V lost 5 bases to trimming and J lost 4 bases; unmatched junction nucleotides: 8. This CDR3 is CASSARGGGNQPQHF. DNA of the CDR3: TGTGCCAGCAGCGCGAGAGGGGGCGGTAATCAGCCCCAGCATTTT.

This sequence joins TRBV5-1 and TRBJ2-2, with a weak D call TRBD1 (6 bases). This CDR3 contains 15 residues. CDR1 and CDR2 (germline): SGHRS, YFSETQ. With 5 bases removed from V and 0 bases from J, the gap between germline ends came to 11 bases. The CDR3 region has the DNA TGCGCCAGCAGGAGGGGACAAGCGAACACCGGGGAGCTGTTTTTT. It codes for CASRRGQANTGELFF.